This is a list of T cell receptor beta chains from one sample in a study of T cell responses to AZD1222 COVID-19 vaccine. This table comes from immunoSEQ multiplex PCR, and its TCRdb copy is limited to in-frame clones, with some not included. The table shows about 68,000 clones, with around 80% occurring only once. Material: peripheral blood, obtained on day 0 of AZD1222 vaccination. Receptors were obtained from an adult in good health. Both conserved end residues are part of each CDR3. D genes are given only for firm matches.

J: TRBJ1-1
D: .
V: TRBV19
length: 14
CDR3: CASRALSGPTEAFF

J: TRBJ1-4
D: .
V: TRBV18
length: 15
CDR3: CASSPVRGTNEKLFF

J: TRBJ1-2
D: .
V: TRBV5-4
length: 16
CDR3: CASSLERDPLDYGYTF

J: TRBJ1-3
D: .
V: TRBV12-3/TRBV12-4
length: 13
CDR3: CAIKQESGNTIYF

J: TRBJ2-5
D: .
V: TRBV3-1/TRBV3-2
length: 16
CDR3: CASSQGSGVYQETQYF

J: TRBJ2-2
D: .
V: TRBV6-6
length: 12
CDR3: CASSYDTGELFF

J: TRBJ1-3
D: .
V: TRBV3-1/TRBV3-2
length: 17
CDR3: CASSQDGFRGARNTIYF

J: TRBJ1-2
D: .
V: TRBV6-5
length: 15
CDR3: CASSYSMGGLSGYTF

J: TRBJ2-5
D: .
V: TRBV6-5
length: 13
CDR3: CASSPSAGGTQYF

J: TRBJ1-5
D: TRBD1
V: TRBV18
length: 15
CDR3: CASSRTGAGRQPQHF

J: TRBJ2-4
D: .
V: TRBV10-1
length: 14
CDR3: CASSDSGAENIQYF

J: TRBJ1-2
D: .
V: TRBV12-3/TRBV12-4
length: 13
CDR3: CASTRTVTYGYTF

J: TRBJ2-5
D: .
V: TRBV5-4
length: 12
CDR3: CASSPGAETQYF

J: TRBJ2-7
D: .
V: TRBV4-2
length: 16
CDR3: CASSQTWSSSSYEQYF

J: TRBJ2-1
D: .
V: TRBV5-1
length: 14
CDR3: CASSFSREYNEQFF

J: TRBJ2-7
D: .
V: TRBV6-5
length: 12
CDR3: CASRGVTYEQYF

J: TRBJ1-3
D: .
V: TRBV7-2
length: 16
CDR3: CASSLKGPISGNTIYF

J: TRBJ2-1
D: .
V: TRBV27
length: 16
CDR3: CASSLGPEPSYNEQFF

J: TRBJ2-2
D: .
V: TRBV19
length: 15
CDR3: CASSIPGRNTGELFF

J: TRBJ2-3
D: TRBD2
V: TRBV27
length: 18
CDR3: CASSKTRGNSGETDTQYF

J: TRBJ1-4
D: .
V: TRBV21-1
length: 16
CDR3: CASSKCPAATNEKLFF

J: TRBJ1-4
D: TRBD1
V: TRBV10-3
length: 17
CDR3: CAISDERPGQVNEKLFF

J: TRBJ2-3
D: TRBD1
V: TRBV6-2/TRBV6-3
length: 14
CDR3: CASSFIQGADTQYF

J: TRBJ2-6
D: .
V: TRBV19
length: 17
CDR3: CASISQRERSGANVLTF

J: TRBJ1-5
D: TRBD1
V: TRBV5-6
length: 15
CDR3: CASSLWTGGSQPQHF

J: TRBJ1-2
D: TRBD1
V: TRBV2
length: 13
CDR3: CASRGQVIYGYTF

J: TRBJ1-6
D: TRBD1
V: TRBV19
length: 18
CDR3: CASSVPGQALLSNSPLHF

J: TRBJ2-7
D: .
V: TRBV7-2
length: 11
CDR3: CASSAYYEQYF